Listed here are 27 T cell receptor beta chains from one sample, sequenced in a study of blood T cell repertoires in COVID-19. Libraries were prepared by immunoSEQ multiplex PCR; TCRdb keeps only in-frame clonotypes and omits some of them. The sample includes 220,000 or so clones, 84% seen only once; the top ten take about 7%. The material sequenced was PBMCs or T cells enriched from blood (not recorded which). Every receptor here comes from a woman aged 40 to 50 who had recovered from COVID-19.

This chain joins TRBV11-2 and TRBJ2-3; D might be TRBD2 (5 bases). CDR1 is SGHAT and CDR2 is FQNNGV in the germline V gene. The ends were cut back, 1 base at V and 4 bases at J, with 15 bases in the middle. The CDR3 is 16 residues long. The CDR3 DNA is TGTGCCAGCAGCTTAGGGTCTCTAGCCGGGTCAGATACGCAGTATTTT. This encodes CASSLGSLAGSDTQYF.

The chain employs TRBV6-2 or TRBV6-3 and TRBJ2-1, with 7 nucleotides matching TRBD1. J was trimmed by 3 bases and V by 0 bases; bases with no gene match: 14. From germline, CDR1 is MNHEY and CDR2 SVGEGT. CDR3 size: 19 residues. CDR3 region: CASSYSSHDPGQIYNEQFF. The CDR3 DNA is TGTGCCAGCAGTTACTCGTCCCACGACCCGGGACAGATCTACAATGAGCAGTTCTTC.

The chain joins TRBV24-1 to TRBJ2-7; possible D gene TRBD1, 6 bases. The CDR3 consists of 18 residues. V was cut by 3 bases and J by 5 bases, with 25 bases left in between. CDR1 and CDR2 (germline): KGHDR, SFDVKD. DNA of the CDR3: TGTGCCACCAGTGATCCCCGTACAGGGTCCGTTTGGATTGACGAGCAGTACTTC. It encodes CATSDPRTGSVWIDEQYF.

This clone was seen at least ten times. The rearrangement uses TRBV20-1 and TRBJ1-2; 7 bases match TRBD1. CDR1 is DFQATT, CDR2 SNEGSKA, per germline (reference sequence). The CDR3 is 11 amino acids. The CDR3 is CREKGAGGYTF. DNA of the CDR3: TGCAGGGAAAAGGGGGCAGGCGGCTACACCTTC.

The J gene is TRBJ2-5, the V gene TRBV9; 8 bases line up with TRBD2. The J segment lost 2 bases and the V segment lost 2 bases, leaving 8 bases of the junction unmatched. Germline assignment: CDR1 SGDLS and CDR2 YYNGEE. This CDR3 is 16 amino acids long. In DNA form, the CDR3 reads TGTGCCAGCAGCGTCGGGTCGACTAGCGATCAAGAGACCCAGTACTTC. It is translated as CASSVGSTSDQETQYF.

The genes are TRBV11-3 and TRBJ2-5; TRBD1 agrees at 10 bases. The trim removed 1 base at V and 1 base at J, leaving 3 bases unmatched. Germline CDR1 and CDR2: SGHNT and YENEEA. The CDR3 consists of 16 residues. The CDR3 coding sequence is TGTGCCAGCAGCTTAGGGGACAGGGGAATCCAAGAGACCCAGTACTTC. This translates into CASSLGDRGIQETQYF.

This chain connects TRBV6-1 to TRBJ1-2; D gene uncertain. Looked up from germline, CDR1 is MNHNS and CDR2 is SASEGT. CDR3 size: 12 residues. V lost 9 bases to trimming and J lost 0 bases, with 8 bases between them. CDR3 coding DNA: TGTGCCAGTCATCAGGCTAACTATGGCTACACCTTC. Its protein product is CASHQANYGYTF.

The rearrangement uses TRBV28 and TRBJ1-4; D possibly corresponds to TRBD1 (6 bases). The CDR3 length is 14 residues. CDR1 and CDR2 (germline): MDHEN, SYDVKM. Trimming pared 7 bases from V and 7 bases from J, leaving 16 bases between. The CDR3, as DNA: TGTGCCAGCACCGTAAGGACAGATAGTGAAAAACTGTTTTTT. Its translation: CASTVRTDSEKLFF.

The chain combines TRBV6-1 with TRBJ2-7, with 7 bases aligning to TRBD2. CDR1 MNHNS and CDR2 SASEGT come from the germline V gene. The CDR3 covers 18 residues. J lost 5 bases, V lost 0 bases, and 16 bases had no gene match. CDR3 sequence: CASSEAILAAILEDEQYF. DNA for the CDR3: TGTGCCAGCAGTGAAGCGATTCTAGCGGCAATTTTAGAGGACGAGCAGTACTTC.

This clone has only a few counts. The J gene is TRBJ1-1, the V gene TRBV19; D gene uncertain. V was trimmed by 9 bases and J by 6 bases, leaving 20 bases between them. The CDR3 extends over 14 amino acids. Germline CDR1 reads LNHDA; CDR2 reads SQIVND (reference sequence). The CDR3: CASVGDGASSEAFF. CDR3 DNA: TGTGCCAGCGTGGGAGACGGAGCCTCTTCTGAAGCTTTCTTT. Drawing the rest from reference TRBV19 and TRBJ1-1, the complete variable domain is DGGITQSPKYLFRKEGQNVTLSCEQNLNHDAMYWYRQDPGQGLRLIYYSQIVNDFQKGDIAEGYSVSREKKESFPLTVTSAQKNPTAFYLCASVGDGASSEAFFGQGTRLTVV.

The chain links TRBV5-4 to TRBJ1-2; 7 bases fit TRBD1. Per the germline V gene, CDR1 is SGHNT and CDR2 is YYREEE (reference sequence). This CDR3 has 16 amino acids. Unmatched junction bases numbered 10, after V lost 1 base and J lost 4 bases. CDR3 DNA sequence: TGTGCCAGCAGCTTGCCACGGGACAGAATATCCTATGGCTACACCTTC. Its protein product is CASSLPRDRISYGYTF.

The rearrangement links TRBV5-1 to TRBJ2-1, with TRBD2 identical over 8 bases. Trimming at V came to 4 bases and at J to 7 bases, leaving 10 bases not matched to a gene. Germline V gene lookup returns CDR1 SGHRS and CDR2 YFSETQ. The CDR3 is 15 amino acids. The CDR3 reads CASSPRTSNPNEQFF. CDR3 DNA sequence: TGCGCCAGCAGCCCTAGGACTAGCAATCCAAATGAGCAGTTCTTC.

The chain is built from TRBV29-1 and TRBJ2-1; 10 bases align to TRBD2. J was trimmed by 8 bases and V by 1 base; bases with no gene match: 2. The CDR3 runs 13 residues. The V gene's germline CDR1 is SQVTM and CDR2 ANQGSEA. CDR3 protein: CSVEASGSYEQFF. In DNA form, the CDR3 reads TGCAGCGTTGAAGCTAGCGGGAGCTATGAGCAGTTCTTC.

The chain links TRBV28 to TRBJ2-7; the match to TRBD1 covers 11 bases. The CDR3 is 13 residues long. The V and J ends lost 7 bases and 5 bases, in that order; junction bases with no gene match: 4. Germline-derived CDR1 and CDR2 are MDHEN and SYDVKM. This CDR3 is CASKDRGLDEQYV. The CDR3 nucleotides read TGTGCCAGCAAGGACAGGGGGCTCGACGAGCAGTACGTC.

The V call is TRBV7-3, the J call TRBJ2-2; D possibly corresponds to TRBD1 (6 bases). The V and J ends lost 4 bases and 1 base respectively, with 7 bases between them. The CDR3 loop spans 14 amino acids. The V gene's germline CDR1 is SGHTA and CDR2 FQGTGA. The CDR3 loop reads CASSSDRNTGELFF. In DNA form, the CDR3 reads TGTGCCAGCAGCTCGGACAGGAACACCGGGGAGCTGTTTTTT.

The table lists this clone with a count of one. This sequence joins TRBV30 and TRBJ2-3; no reliable D call. V dropped 2 bases and J dropped 6 bases, with 9 bases sitting between them. The CDR3 covers 12 residues. Germline assignment: CDR1 GTSNPN and CDR2 SVGIG (reference sequence). CDR3 sequence: CAWSLVGDTQYF. The CDR3 DNA is TGTGCCTGGAGTTTAGTCGGGGATACGCAGTATTTT.

The count of this clone is one. The V and J genes are TRBV6-2 or TRBV6-3 and TRBJ2-3, with D perhaps TRBD2 (5 bases). The CDR3 is 13 amino acids. The germline V gene encodes CDR1 MNHEY and CDR2 SVGEGT. V lost 5 bases, J lost 8 bases, and 14 bases lay in between. CDR3 coding DNA: TGTGCCAGCAGTCTCAACTCGGCGGGTACGCAGTATTTT. This codes for CASSLNSAGTQYF.

This clone was observed once. The CDR3 nucleotides read TGTGCCAGCAGCGTAGAGGGTCGGGGAGAGACCCAGTACTTC. Amino acids: CASSVEGRGETQYF. V is TRBV9 and J is TRBJ2-5; possibly TRBD2 for D (5 bases). Trimming pared 0 bases from V and 4 bases from J, leaving 10 bases between. Germline CDR1 SGDLS, CDR2 YYNGEE. The CDR3 is 14 residues long.

This chain joins TRBV19 and TRBJ2-5, with D unclear. The V gene lost 6 bases and the J gene lost 5 bases, with 22 bases spanning the gap. Germline V lookup: CDR1 LNHDA, CDR2 SQIVND (reference sequence). The CDR3 runs 16 residues. CDR3 in amino acids: CASSPDRGSRPETQYF. CDR3 nucleotides: TGTGCCAGTAGCCCCGATAGAGGCAGTCGACCGGAGACCCAGTACTTC.

This sequence joins TRBV2 and TRBJ1-4; 8 bases fit TRBD1. The germline gives CDR1 SNHLY, CDR2 FYNNEI. The V and J ends lost 8 bases and 3 bases, in that order; junction bases with no gene match: 2. The length of the CDR3 is 13 residues. For the CDR3, the DNA is TGTGCCAGCGGACAGGGCCCTAATGAAAAACTGTTTTTT. This gives the protein CASGQGPNEKLFF.

The J gene is TRBJ1-1, the V gene TRBV10-1; D call uncertain. The CDR3 covers 12 residues. The germline gives CDR1 WNHNN, CDR2 SYGVQD (reference sequence). V lost 8 bases and J lost 4, with 11 bases in between. The CDR3 nucleotides read TGCGCCAGCTCGTCTGCAGGCACTGAAGCTTTCTTT. It encodes CASSSAGTEAFF.

This sequence joins TRBV7-9 and TRBJ2-2, with TRBD2 identical over 7 bases. CDR3 size: 18 residues. V lost 5 bases to trimming and J lost 7 bases; unmatched junction nucleotides: 19. Germline V gives CDR1 SEHNR, CDR2 FQNEAQ (reference sequence). CDR3 in amino acids: CASSPPSSGGSKVGELFF. As DNA, the CDR3 is TGTGCCAGCAGCCCTCCGAGCTCGGGCGGGAGTAAAGTCGGGGAGCTGTTTTTT.

The genes are TRBV10-1 and TRBJ2-3; the match to TRBD1 covers 7 bases. The CDR3 length is 13 residues. Germline CDR1 WNHNN, CDR2 SYGVQD (reference sequence). V trimming: 0 bases; J trimming: 13 bases; junction bases outside the gene matches: 7. CDR3 DNA: TGCGCCAGCAGTGAGTCGCTACAGGGGTCTGAGTATTTT. It is translated as CASSESLQGSEYF.

The chain carries TRBV14 and TRBJ1-2, with D perhaps TRBD1 (5 bases). V dropped 4 bases and J dropped 8 bases, with 14 bases sitting between them. The CDR3 length is 13 residues. CDR1 is SGHDN and CDR2 is FVKESK in the germline V gene. For the CDR3, the DNA is TGTGCCAGCAGCCTTGGTGGGGCTGGCGGCTACACCTTC. Translation: CASSLGGAGGYTF.

The rearrangement links TRBV28 to TRBJ2-7, with D possibly being TRBD2 (6 bases). In germline, CDR1 is MDHEN, CDR2 SYDVKM. CDR3 size: 13 residues. The germline V and J ends were trimmed by 6 bases and 7 bases, with 16 bases remaining between them. CDR3 protein: CASRPRPGGEQYF. The CDR3 DNA follows: TGTGCCAGCAGACCTCGACCCGGGGGAGAGCAGTACTTC. Full variable domain (remainder filled in from reference TRBV28 and TRBJ2-7): DVKVTQSSRYLVKRTGEKVFLECVQDMDHENMFWYRQDPGLGLRLIYFSYDVKMKEKGDIPEGYSVSREKKERFSLILESASTNQTSMYLCASRPRPGGEQYFGPGTRLTVT.

As concerns this clone: Other DNA sequences from this sample encode an identical CDR3 as well. The chain links TRBV12-3 or TRBV12-4 to TRBJ2-2; possible D gene TRBD1, 5 bases. The CDR3 is made up of 12 amino acids. Trimming took 6 bases from V and 7 from J, leaving 9 bases between them. The CDR3 nucleotides are TGTGCCAGCAGCCTAGGGGTCGGGGAGCTGTTTTTT. Its protein is CASSLGVGELFF.

This chain uses TRBV10-3 with TRBJ2-7; 9 bases map to TRBD2. The CDR3 extends over 18 amino acids. CDR1 is ENHRY and CDR2 is SYGVKD in the germline V gene. Trimming took 4 bases from V and 2 from J; bases not matched to a gene: 15. The DNA of the CDR3 is TGTGCCATCAGTGGGCCCCAGGTGGCGGGAGGGTCTACCTACGAGCAGTACTTC. This codes for CAISGPQVAGGSTYEQYF.